The next 11 T cell receptor beta chains were all read from a single sample in a study of T cell responses to AZD1222 COVID-19 vaccine. Clones were sequenced by immunoSEQ multiplex PCR, and TCRdb holds only the in-frame ones, with some missing. This sample yields roughly 150,000 clones, of which roughly 94% are seen a single time; under 6% belongs to the top ten. The sample was peripheral blood, taken 28 days after the second AZD1222 dose. These TCRs come from an adult who received the AZD1222 COVID-19 vaccine.

This rearrangement joins TRBV5-4 to TRBJ1-6; D gene ambiguous. The CDR3 has 13 amino acids. The V end lost 9 bases, the J end lost 5 bases, and 12 bases lay between the germline ends. Germline V gene sequence: CDR1 SGHNT, CDR2 YYREEE (reference sequence). The CDR3 DNA reads TGTGCCACCCGGGGTCACGATAATTCACCCCTCCACTTT. As protein: CATRGHDNSPLHF.

V and J are TRBV18 and TRBJ1-5; D gene ambiguous. Trimming removed 3 bases at V and 2 bases at J, with 14 bases between. The CDR3 runs to 16 residues. From germline, CDR1 is KGHSH and CDR2 LQKENI. The CDR3 reads CASSPTGMWGNQPQHF. CDR3 coding DNA: TGTGCCAGCTCACCGACCGGTATGTGGGGCAATCAGCCCCAGCATTTT.

The J gene is TRBJ2-7, the V gene TRBV2; D may be TRBD2 (5 bases). Germline values: CDR1 SNHLY, CDR2 FYNNEI. The CDR3 contains 16 residues. The V and J ends lost 6 bases and 2 bases respectively, with 20 bases between them. CDR3 sequence (DNA): TGTGCCAGCAGAAAAACGGGTTTCCTGACTACCTACGAGCAGTACTTC. Amino acids: CASRKTGFLTTYEQYF.

The chain employs TRBV10-3 and TRBJ1-2; TRBD1 matches at 10 bases. CDR1 is ENHRY, CDR2 SYGVKD, per germline. This CDR3 spans 15 amino acids. V was clipped by 3 bases and J by 8 bases; unmatched bases: 9. The CDR3 nucleotides read TGTGCCATCAGTGAAGGGAGACAGGGGGCAGGAGGCTACACCTTC. Its translation is CAISEGRQGAGGYTF.

The rearrangement links TRBV6-5 to TRBJ2-3, with 11 bases aligning to TRBD2. This CDR3 is built from 15 residues. Germline CDR1 MNHEY, CDR2 SVGAGI. Trimming at V came to 2 bases and at J to 5 bases, leaving 3 bases not matched to a gene. CDR3 region: CASSYGLAGGDTQYF. CDR3 in DNA: TGTGCCAGCAGTTACGGGCTAGCGGGAGGAGATACGCAGTATTTT.

This chain uses TRBV6-2 or TRBV6-3 with TRBJ1-2; D remains unclear. Germline V lookup: CDR1 MNHEY, CDR2 SVGEGT. The CDR3 consists of 12 residues. The V gene lost 6 bases and the J gene lost 3 bases, with 8 bases spanning the gap. The CDR3 spells CASSKTDYGYTF. CDR3 DNA sequence: TGTGCCAGCAGCAAGACGGACTATGGCTACACCTTC.

The chain combines TRBV27 with TRBJ1-1; D uncertain. CDR1 MNHEY and CDR2 SMNVEV come from the germline V gene (reference sequence). Trimming took 2 bases from V and 5 from J, leaving 9 bases between them. The CDR3 length is 13 residues. The CDR3 spells CASSLSPQTEAFF. CDR3 nucleotides: TGTGCCAGCAGTTTAAGCCCCCAGACTGAAGCTTTCTTT.

The chain couples TRBV7-9 to TRBJ1-4, with D tentatively TRBD1 (5 bases). Trimming removed 3 bases from V and 8 bases from J, with 7 bases in between. The V gene's germline CDR1 is SEHNR and CDR2 FQNEAQ (reference sequence). The CDR3 runs 12 residues. The CDR3 region has the DNA TGTGCCAGCAGCTTTACAGGAGAAAAACTGTTTTTT. It encodes CASSFTGEKLFF.

Here the CDR3 reads CASIPRGGYEQYF. The CDR3 DNA reads as TGTGCCAGCATCCCCAGGGGAGGATACGAGCAGTACTTC. The chain couples TRBV7-9 to TRBJ2-7; D could derive from TRBD1 or TRBD2 (6 bases each). Trimming removed 7 bases at V and 4 bases at J, with 14 bases between. This CDR3 is 13 amino acids long. The V gene's germline CDR1 is SEHNR and CDR2 FQNEAQ (reference sequence).

The V gene is TRBV6-5, the J gene TRBJ1-4; 7 bases line up with TRBD1. Trimming cost V 6 bases and J 8 bases; bases outside gene matches: 12. This CDR3 contains 15 residues. Germline V gene lookup returns CDR1 MNHEY and CDR2 SVGAGI. The CDR3 DNA reads TGTGCCAGCAGCTCCGGACAGGCTGCGGGGGAAAAACTGTTTTTT. It yields the protein CASSSGQAAGEKLFF.

The chain couples TRBV4-3 to TRBJ1-4; no clear D. Trimming pared 3 bases from V and 7 bases from J, leaving 3 bases between. CDR1 and CDR2 from the germline V gene are LGHNA and YSLEER. This CDR3 comprises 11 residues. The CDR3 nucleotides read TGCGCCAGCAGCCAGAGTGAAAAACTGTTTTTT. The encoded protein is CASSQSEKLFF.